Following are 13 T cell receptor beta chains from one sample sequenced in a study of response to subunit inactivated influenza vaccine. TCRdb processed the RT-PCR reads anew with MiXCR; each CDR3 protein has one entry. This table has over 800,000 distinct CDR3 sequences, about 20% appearing once. The material was PBMCs from blood, obtained around 5 days after vaccination. The receptor set was obtained from a man aged 45-65 years who received an inactivated influenza vaccine.

The chain has TRBV6-4 and TRBJ2-2; TRBD1 matches at 8 bases. V dropped 4 bases and J dropped 7; count of bases not matched to a gene: 5. Germline values: CDR1 MRHNA, CDR2 SNTAGT. The CDR3 covers 14 residues. The CDR3 sequence: CASSATGEGGELFF. The CDR3 region has the DNA TGTGCCAGCAGTGCGACAGGGGAAGGCGGGGAGCTGTTTTTT.

The chain carries TRBV28 and TRBJ2-7, with a weak D call TRBD2 (5 bases). V was shortened by 6 bases and J by 3 bases, with 12 bases between the two germline ends. The length of the CDR3 is 13 residues. Germline CDR1 and CDR2: MDHEN and SYDVKM. The CDR3 bases are TGTGCCAGCAGGGAGGCGGGCATCTACGAGCAGTACTTC. Its translation is CASREAGIYEQYF. Full variable domain (rest looked up from reference TRBV28 and TRBJ2-7): DVKVTQSSRYLVKRTGEKVFLECVQDMDHENMFWYRQDPGLGLRLIYFSYDVKMKEKGDIPEGYSVSREKKERFSLILESASTNQTSMYLCASREAGIYEQYFGPGTRLTVT.

The chain links TRBV28 to TRBJ2-4, with D possibly called TRBD1 or TRBD2 (6 bases each). This CDR3 spans 16 amino acids. CDR1 MDHEN and CDR2 SYDVKM come from the germline V gene. V dropped 5 bases and J dropped 0 bases, with 14 bases sitting between them. The CDR3 region is CASSGRGPLAKNIQYF. The CDR3 DNA is TGTGCCAGCAGTGGCCGGGGGCCACTAGCCAAAAACATTCAGTACTTC.

CDR3 nucleotide sequence: TGTGCCAGCAGTGTAACTAGCGGACTGGGTGAGCAGTTCTTC. It encodes CASSVTSGLGEQFF. The V and J genes are TRBV6-1 and TRBJ2-1; 8 nucleotides agree with TRBD2. The germline CDR1 and CDR2 sequences are MNHNS and SASEGT. V lost 4 bases, J lost 9 bases, and 8 bases stayed unmatched. This CDR3 has 14 residues.

This clonotype showed up just a few times. The chain couples TRBV2 to TRBJ1-2, with D maybe TRBD1 (6 bases). V dropped 2 bases and J dropped 3 bases, with 10 bases sitting between them. The germline V gene has CDR1 SNHLY and CDR2 FYNNEI. The CDR3 loop spans 14 amino acids. The CDR3 DNA reads as TGTGCCAGCAGTGAAAGACAGGCGGACTATGGCTACACCTTC. It translates to CASSERQADYGYTF.

This clonotype was seen many times. The chain links TRBV20-1 to TRBJ2-7; 7 positions match TRBD2. J gave up 0 bases and V 0 bases, and 5 bases lay outside the gene matches. This CDR3 has 15 residues. CDR1 is DFQATT, CDR2 SNEGSKA, per germline (reference sequence). CDR3 sequence: CSARDSGGFSYEQYF. CDR3 coding DNA: TGCAGTGCTAGAGATTCGGGGGGTTTCTCCTACGAGCAGTACTTC.

The table lists this clonotype with a few counts. This rearrangement joins TRBV9 to TRBJ2-7, with 16 bases lining up with TRBD2. The germline V gene has CDR1 SGDLS and CDR2 YYNGEE. CDR3 length equals 18 residues. The ends lost 4 bases at V and 1 base at J; junction bases unmatched: 8. CDR3 sequence reads: CASSPGTSGRALSYEQYF. Here the CDR3 DNA reads TGTGCCAGCAGCCCTGGGACTAGCGGGAGGGCCCTATCCTACGAGCAGTACTTC.

This clonotype showed up many times. The chain carries TRBV12-3 or TRBV12-4 and TRBJ1-1; D not resolved. The CDR3 contains 12 residues. V lost 3 bases and J 4 bases, leaving 6 bases between the germline ends. CDR3 amino acids: CASSFWGTEAFF. DNA of the CDR3: TGTGCCAGCAGTTTTTGGGGCACTGAAGCTTTCTTT.

The CDR3 spells CASTTRAAVVNQPQHF. The CDR3, as DNA: TGTGCCAGCACCACGCGGGCAGCCGTTGTCAATCAGCCCCAGCATTTT. The chain is built from TRBV6-2 or TRBV6-3 and TRBJ1-5; D is unresolved. From germline, CDR1 is MNHEY and CDR2 SVGEGT. Trimming left V 7 bases short and J 3 bases short, with 19 bases between. This CDR3 contains 16 residues.

The table lists this clonotype with a few counts. The V and J genes are TRBV24-1 and TRBJ2-7; D is undetermined. The CDR3 has 15 amino acids. Germline values: CDR1 KGHDR, CDR2 SFDVKD. V was clipped by 3 bases and J by 0 bases, with 11 bases between them. The CDR3 coding sequence is TGTGCCACCAGTGATGCACAACATCGCTCCTACGAGCAGTACTTC. The encoded protein is CATSDAQHRSYEQYF.

V usage is TRBV29-1 and J usage is TRBJ1-2; maybe TRBD1 (6 bases). In germline, CDR1 is SQVTM, CDR2 ANQGSEA. V lost 7 bases and J lost 4, with 16 bases in between. There are 13 residues in the CDR3. In DNA form, the CDR3 reads TGCAGCGGGGGAAATTTAGGGGGCTATGGCTACACCTTC. Translation: CSGGNLGGYGYTF.

The rearrangement uses TRBV28 and TRBJ2-5; D is perhaps TRBD2 (6 bases). The CDR3 extends over 15 amino acids. Trimming cost V 5 bases and J 7 bases, with 20 bases left between them. The germline V gene has CDR1 MDHEN and CDR2 SYDVKM. The CDR3 sequence is CASSRPYDGGMTQYF. CDR3 coding DNA: TGTGCCAGCAGTCGGCCTTACGACGGGGGAATGACCCAGTACTTC. The full variable domain, completed using reference TRBV28 and TRBJ2-5, is DVKVTQSSRYLVKRTGEKVFLECVQDMDHENMFWYRQDPGLGLRLIYFSYDVKMKEKGDIPEGYSVSREKKERFSLILESASTNQTSMYLCASSRPYDGGMTQYFGPGTRLLVL.

This clonotype was detected only once. This chain joins TRBV9 and TRBJ2-1, with 13 bases matching TRBD2. Per germline, CDR1 SGDLS and CDR2 YYNGEE. The CDR3 has 17 amino acids. The trim removed 3 bases at V and 8 bases at J, leaving 11 bases unmatched. CDR3 sequence (DNA): TGTGCCAGCAGCGCAACAACCGGGACTAGCGGGATCTATGAGCAGTTCTTC. Translation gives CASSATTGTSGIYEQFF.